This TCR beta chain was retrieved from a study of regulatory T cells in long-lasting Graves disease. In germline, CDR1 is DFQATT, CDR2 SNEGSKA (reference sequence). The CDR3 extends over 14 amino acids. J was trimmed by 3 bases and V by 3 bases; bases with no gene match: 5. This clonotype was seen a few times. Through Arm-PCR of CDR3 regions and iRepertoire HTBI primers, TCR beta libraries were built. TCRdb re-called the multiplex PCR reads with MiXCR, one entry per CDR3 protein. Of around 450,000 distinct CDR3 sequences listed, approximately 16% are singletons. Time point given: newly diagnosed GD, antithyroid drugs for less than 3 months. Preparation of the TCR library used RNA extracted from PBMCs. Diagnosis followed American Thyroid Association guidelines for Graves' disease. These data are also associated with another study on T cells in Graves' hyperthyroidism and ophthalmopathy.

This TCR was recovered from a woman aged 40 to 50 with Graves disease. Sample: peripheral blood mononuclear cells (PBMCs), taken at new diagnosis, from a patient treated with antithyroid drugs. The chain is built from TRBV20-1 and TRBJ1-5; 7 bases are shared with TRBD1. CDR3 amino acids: CSARPGQDNQPQHF. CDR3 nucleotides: TGCAGTGCTAGGCCCGGACAGGACAATCAGCCCCAGCATTTT.